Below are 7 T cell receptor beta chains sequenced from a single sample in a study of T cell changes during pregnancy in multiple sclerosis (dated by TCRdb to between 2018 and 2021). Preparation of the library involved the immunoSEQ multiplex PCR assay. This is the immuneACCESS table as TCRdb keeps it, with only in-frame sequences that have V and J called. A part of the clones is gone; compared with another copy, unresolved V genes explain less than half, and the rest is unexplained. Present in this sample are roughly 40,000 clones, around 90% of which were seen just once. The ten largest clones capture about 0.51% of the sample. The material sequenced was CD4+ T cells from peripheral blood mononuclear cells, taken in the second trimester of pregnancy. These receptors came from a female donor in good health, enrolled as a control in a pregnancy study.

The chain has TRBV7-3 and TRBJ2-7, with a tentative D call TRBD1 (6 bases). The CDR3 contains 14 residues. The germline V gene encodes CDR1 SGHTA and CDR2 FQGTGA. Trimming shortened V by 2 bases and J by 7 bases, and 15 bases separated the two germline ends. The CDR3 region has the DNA TGTGCCAGCAGCTTACAGGGGAGTCCTGGGGAGCAGTACTTC. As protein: CASSLQGSPGEQYF.

The CDR3 loop is CASSPPSGRGNEQFF. The CDR3, as DNA: TGTGCCAGCTCACCGCCTAGCGGGAGGGGTAATGAGCAGTTCTTC. This chain connects TRBV18 to TRBJ2-1, with 12 positions matching TRBD2. This CDR3 contains 15 residues. Germline lookup yields CDR1 KGHSH and CDR2 LQKENI. J lost 7 bases, V lost 3 bases, and 4 bases had no gene match.

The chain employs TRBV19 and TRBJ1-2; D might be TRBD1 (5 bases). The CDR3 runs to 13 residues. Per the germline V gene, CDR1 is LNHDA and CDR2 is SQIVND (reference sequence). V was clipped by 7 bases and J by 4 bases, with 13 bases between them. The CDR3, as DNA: TGTGCCAGTAAGACAGAGTCCTTCTATGGCTACACCTTC. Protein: CASKTESFYGYTF.

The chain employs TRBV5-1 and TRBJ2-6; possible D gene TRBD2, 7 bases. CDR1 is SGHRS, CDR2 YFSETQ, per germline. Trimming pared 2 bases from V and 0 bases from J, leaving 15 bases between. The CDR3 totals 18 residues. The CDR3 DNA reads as TGCGCCAGCAGCTTCCCTGGAGGGGGGGCCTCTGGGGCCAACGTCCTGACTTTC. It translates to CASSFPGGGASGANVLTF.

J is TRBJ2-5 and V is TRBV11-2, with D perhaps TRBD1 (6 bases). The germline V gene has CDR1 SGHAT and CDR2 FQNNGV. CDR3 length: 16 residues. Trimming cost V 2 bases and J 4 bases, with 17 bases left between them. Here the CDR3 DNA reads TGTGCCAGCAGCTTACTATCCGGCCCCAGGGGAGAGACCCAGTACTTC. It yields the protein CASSLLSGPRGETQYF. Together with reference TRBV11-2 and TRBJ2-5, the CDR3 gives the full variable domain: EAGVAQSPRYKIIEKRQSVAFWCNPISGHATLYWYQQILGQGPKLLIQFQNNGVVDDSQLPKDRFSAERLKGVDSTLKIQPAKLEDSAVYLCASSLLSGPRGETQYFGPGTRLLVL.

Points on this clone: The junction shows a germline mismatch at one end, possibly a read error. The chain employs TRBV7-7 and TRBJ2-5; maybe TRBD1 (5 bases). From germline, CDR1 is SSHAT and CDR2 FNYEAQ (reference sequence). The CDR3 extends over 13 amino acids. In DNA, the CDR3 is TGTGCTAGCAGCTCATCCCAGGGCGAGACCCAGTACTTC. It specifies CASSSSQGETQYF.

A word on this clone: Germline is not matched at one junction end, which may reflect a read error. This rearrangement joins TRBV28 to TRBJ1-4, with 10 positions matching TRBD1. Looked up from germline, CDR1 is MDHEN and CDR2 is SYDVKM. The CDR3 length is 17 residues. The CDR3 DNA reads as TGTGCCTGCAGAGGGGGACAGGGGATGTACGGTAATGAAAAACTGTTTTTT. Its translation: CACRGGQGMYGNEKLFF.